This T cell receptor beta chain appears in the sequencing data of a study of glioma-infiltrating T cells after dendritic cell vaccination. Whole-study context: Between the early 2000s and the early 2010s, patients got autologous tumor lysate-pulsed dendritic cell vaccines. Autologous tumor lysate was loaded overnight onto monocyte-derived dendritic cells grown less than 8 days with IL-4 and GM-CSF.

Some clones are missing from TCRdb's copy, which holds only in-frame ones; the method was immunoSEQ multiplex PCR. The sample records 65,000 or so clones, around nine tenths being singletons. As to time point: after dendritic cell vaccination, including at tumor progression/relapse. Blood PBMC samples: pre-vaccination, two weeks post third vaccination, and at tumor progression. There are 15 residues in the CDR3. The V end lost 1 base, the J end lost 4 bases, and 10 bases lay between the germline ends. Germline V gene lookup returns CDR1 LGHNA and CDR2 YSLEER. The rearrangement links TRBV4-3 to TRBJ2-2; D perhaps matches TRBD1 (5 bases). This sequence was found in a human donor with glioblastoma. The sample consisted of blood, taken after dendritic cell vaccination. CDR3 region: CASSQVPGITGELFF. CDR3 sequence (DNA): TGCGCCAGCAGCCAAGTCCCAGGGATCACCGGGGAGCTGTTTTTT.